The rows below give T cell receptor beta chains drawn from one sample of a study of blood T cell repertoires in COVID-19. The method was immunoSEQ multiplex PCR; TCRdb's version includes in-frame clones alone and lacks a portion of them. The table records around 160,000 clones, 85% to 90% of them present only once. Sample: peripheral blood. These receptors were taken from a woman between 70 and 85 years old with COVID-19, enrolled during active disease. Each CDR3 is given with its conserved first and last residue. D genes are given only for firm matches. A row's size may be missing; if present it is once, few, many or a size class.

cdr3_aa: CASSARDRAPSGYTF
cdr3_nt: TGTGCCAGCAGTGCACGGGACAGGGCGCCATCTGGCTACACCTTC
d_call: TRBD1
v_call: TRBV2
clone_size: -
j_call: TRBJ1-2

cdr3_aa: CASSQQTGEETQYF
cdr3_nt: TGTGCCAGCAGCCAACAGACAGGGGAGGAGACCCAGTACTTC
d_call: TRBD1
v_call: TRBV16
clone_size: once
j_call: TRBJ2-5

cdr3_aa: CASSYFRDTSYEQYF
cdr3_nt: TGTGCCAGCAGTTACTTCCGAGACACCTCGTACGAGCAGTACTTC
d_call: -
v_call: TRBV6-5
clone_size: -
j_call: TRBJ2-7

cdr3_aa: CASSPAPGPTYGYTF
cdr3_nt: TGTGCCAGCAGCCCAGCCCCAGGGCCGACCTATGGCTACACCTTC
d_call: -
v_call: TRBV3-1/TRBV3-2
clone_size: -
j_call: TRBJ1-2

cdr3_aa: CASSPGGGTYEQYF
cdr3_nt: TGTGCCAGCAGCCCCGGGGGGGGCACCTACGAGCAGTACTTC
d_call: TRBD2
v_call: TRBV3-1/TRBV3-2
clone_size: -
j_call: TRBJ2-7

cdr3_aa: CAWSPTREAFF
cdr3_nt: TGTGCCTGGAGCCCAACACGAGAAGCTTTCTTT
d_call: -
v_call: TRBV30
clone_size: -
j_call: TRBJ1-1

cdr3_aa: CASSLWLRAAGAISPLHF
cdr3_nt: TGTGCCAGCAGTTTATGGCTGAGAGCGGCAGGGGCGATTTCACCCCTCCACTTT
d_call: -
v_call: TRBV28
clone_size: few
j_call: TRBJ1-6

cdr3_aa: CASSSIQTGTGTEAFF
cdr3_nt: TGTGCCAGCAGCTCTATTCAGACAGGGACAGGCACTGAAGCTTTCTTT
d_call: TRBD1
v_call: TRBV7-8
clone_size: -
j_call: TRBJ1-1

cdr3_aa: CASGLTVRGTEAFF
cdr3_nt: TGTGCTAGTGGTTTGACTGTACGTGGCACTGAAGCTTTCTTT
d_call: -
v_call: TRBV12-5
clone_size: -
j_call: TRBJ1-1

cdr3_aa: CASSQGLAGGIADTQYF
cdr3_nt: TGCGCCAGCAGCCAAGGACTAGCGGGGGGGATCGCAGATACGCAGTATTTT
d_call: TRBD2
v_call: TRBV4-1
clone_size: -
j_call: TRBJ2-3

cdr3_aa: CASSLESGYNEKLFF
cdr3_nt: TGTGCCAGCAGCTTAGAGTCAGGATATAATGAAAAACTGTTTTTT
d_call: -
v_call: TRBV7-9
clone_size: -
j_call: TRBJ1-4

cdr3_aa: CATSSGQTSTDTQYF
cdr3_nt: TGTGCCACCAGCTCGGGACAGACTAGCACAGATACGCAGTATTTT
d_call: TRBD1
v_call: TRBV24-1
clone_size: -
j_call: TRBJ2-3

cdr3_aa: CASRRGGNENYEQYF
cdr3_nt: TGCGCCAGCAGGCGCGGGGGGAACGAAAACTACGAGCAGTACTTC
d_call: TRBD2
v_call: TRBV5-1
clone_size: -
j_call: TRBJ2-7

cdr3_aa: CASSFRQGDSPLHF
cdr3_nt: TGCGCCAGCAGCTTCAGACAGGGGGATTCACCCCTCCACTTT
d_call: TRBD1
v_call: TRBV5-1
clone_size: -
j_call: TRBJ1-6

cdr3_aa: CASSQLLGLATDTQYF
cdr3_nt: TGTGCCAGCAGCCAACTCCTTGGACTAGCAACAGATACGCAGTATTTT
d_call: TRBD2
v_call: TRBV3-1/TRBV3-2
clone_size: -
j_call: TRBJ2-3

cdr3_aa: CASTRGQWSGELFF
cdr3_nt: TGTGCCAGTACCCGGGGACAGTGGTCCGGGGAGCTGTTTTTT
d_call: TRBD1
v_call: TRBV6-5
clone_size: -
j_call: TRBJ2-2

cdr3_aa: CASSETGQGVPYGYTF
cdr3_nt: TGTGCCAGCAGTGAGACGGGACAGGGGGTTCCCTATGGCTACACCTTC
d_call: TRBD1
v_call: TRBV6-4
clone_size: -
j_call: TRBJ1-2

cdr3_aa: CASSRDRGYGYTF
cdr3_nt: TGTGCCAGCAGCCGAGACAGGGGATATGGCTACACCTTC
d_call: TRBD1
v_call: TRBV11-2
clone_size: -
j_call: TRBJ1-2

cdr3_aa: CASSPPWFRGMNTEAFF
cdr3_nt: TGTGCCAGCAGTCCCCCTTGGTTCAGGGGGATGAACACTGAAGCTTTCTTT
d_call: TRBD1
v_call: TRBV28
clone_size: -
j_call: TRBJ1-1

cdr3_aa: CSVAQNLGEKLFF
cdr3_nt: TGCAGCGTTGCGCAGAACCTTGGCGAAAAACTGTTTTTT
d_call: -
v_call: TRBV29-1
clone_size: -
j_call: TRBJ1-4

cdr3_aa: CASSQDQGFGEQYF
cdr3_nt: TGCGCCAGCAGCCAAGATCAGGGGTTTGGAGAGCAGTACTTC
d_call: -
v_call: TRBV4-1
clone_size: -
j_call: TRBJ2-7

cdr3_aa: CASSPDSSNQPQHF
cdr3_nt: TGCGCCAGCAGCCCCGATAGTAGCAATCAGCCCCAGCATTTT
d_call: -
v_call: TRBV5-1
clone_size: -
j_call: TRBJ1-5

cdr3_aa: CASSQGAGLYNEQFF
cdr3_nt: TGTGCCAGCAGCCAAGGCGCGGGACTTTACAATGAGCAGTTCTTC
d_call: -
v_call: TRBV14
clone_size: -
j_call: TRBJ2-1

cdr3_aa: CASSPTEVTEAFF
cdr3_nt: TGTGCCAGCAGCCCGACAGAAGTCACTGAAGCTTTCTTT
d_call: -
v_call: TRBV6-5
clone_size: many
j_call: TRBJ1-1